This TCR beta chain was observed in a study of regulatory T cells in long-lasting Graves disease. To make TCR beta libraries, researchers used iRepertoire HTBI primers and Arm-PCR of CDR3 regions. Per the original data handling: Gene usage covered 50 to 75 TRBV and some 13 TRBJ segments. TCRdb called the multiplex PCR reads again in MiXCR, with one record for every CDR3 protein. The V and J calls follow TCRdb's processing rather than the paper's. The repertoire includes hundreds of thousands of distinct CDR3 sequences, approximately 22% of them detected once, and 14% sits in the top ten. The CDR3 consists of 14 residues. Germline V gene lookup returns CDR1 DFQATT and CDR2 SNEGSKA (reference sequence). V was shortened by 4 bases and J by 0 bases, with 10 bases between the two germline ends. This clonotype was seen at least ten times. Its antigen is undetermined. Whole-study results and caveats: Reduced TCR diversity was observed in persistent Graves' patients versus newly diagnosed patients.

This sample's time point: persistent/refractory GD, antithyroid drugs over 5 years with positive TRAb. PBMC RNA was the source of the TCR library. The authors diagnosed Graves' disease using American Thyroid Association guidelines. The sequences come from peripheral blood mononuclear cells (PBMCs), collected when the disease was refractory, from a patient treated with antithyroid drugs. This TCR was sampled from a female donor with Graves disease. This rearrangement joins TRBV20-1 to TRBJ1-5; no firm D call. CDR3 in DNA: TGCAGTGCTATGACAAGGAATAGCAATCAGCCCCAGCATTTT. Residues: CSAMTRNSNQPQHF.